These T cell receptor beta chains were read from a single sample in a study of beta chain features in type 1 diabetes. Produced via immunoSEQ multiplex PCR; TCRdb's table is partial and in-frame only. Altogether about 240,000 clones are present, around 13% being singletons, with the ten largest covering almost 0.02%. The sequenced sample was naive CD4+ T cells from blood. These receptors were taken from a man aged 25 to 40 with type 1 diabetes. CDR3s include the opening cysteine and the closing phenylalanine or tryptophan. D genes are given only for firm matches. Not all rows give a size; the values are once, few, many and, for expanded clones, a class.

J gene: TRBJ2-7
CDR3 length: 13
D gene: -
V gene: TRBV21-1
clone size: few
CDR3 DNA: TGTGCCAGCAGCAAATTGGACAGGCTGGAGCAGTACTTC
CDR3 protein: CASSKLDRLEQYF

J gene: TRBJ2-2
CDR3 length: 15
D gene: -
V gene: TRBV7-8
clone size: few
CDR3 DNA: TGTGCCAGCGGTCTCAGGGGCCCGAACACCGGGGAGCTGTTTTTT
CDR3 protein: CASGLRGPNTGELFF

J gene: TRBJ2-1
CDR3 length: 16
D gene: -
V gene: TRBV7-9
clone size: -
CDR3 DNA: TGTGCCAGCAGCCCTCGGGGACAAAGCTCCTACAATGAGCAGTTCTTC
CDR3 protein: CASSPRGQSSYNEQFF

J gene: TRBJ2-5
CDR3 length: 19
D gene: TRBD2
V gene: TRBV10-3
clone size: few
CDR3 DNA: TGTGCCATCAGCAGCCGATCGGGACTAGCGGGAGGCGGGGAAGAGACCCAGTACTTC
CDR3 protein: CAISSRSGLAGGGEETQYF

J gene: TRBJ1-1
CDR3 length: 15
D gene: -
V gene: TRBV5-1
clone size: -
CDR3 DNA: TGCGCCAGCAGCTTGGGAACAGGGCGGGGGACTGAAGCTTTCTTT
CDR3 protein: CASSLGTGRGTEAFF

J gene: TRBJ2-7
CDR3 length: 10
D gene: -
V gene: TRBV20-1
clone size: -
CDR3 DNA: TGCAGTGCTAAATATGACGAGCAGTACTTC
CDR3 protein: CSAKYDEQYF

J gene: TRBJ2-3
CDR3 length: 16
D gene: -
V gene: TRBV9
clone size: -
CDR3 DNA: TGTGCCAGCAGCGTACTCCACGGGAGAGGAACAGATACGCAGTATTTT
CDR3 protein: CASSVLHGRGTDTQYF

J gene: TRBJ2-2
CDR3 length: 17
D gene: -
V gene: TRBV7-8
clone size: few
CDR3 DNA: TGTGCCAGCAGCCCCGGCCATGAGCGGCCGAACACCGGGGAGCTGTTTTTT
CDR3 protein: CASSPGHERPNTGELFF

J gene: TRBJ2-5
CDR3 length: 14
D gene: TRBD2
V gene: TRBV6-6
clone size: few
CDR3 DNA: TGTGCCACTCACCTAGCGGGGGTCGGGGAGACCCAGTACTTC
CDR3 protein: CATHLAGVGETQYF

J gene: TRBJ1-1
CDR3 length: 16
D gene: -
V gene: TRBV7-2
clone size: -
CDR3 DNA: TGTGCCAGCAGCTTCAATGGGATCTTAAAGGGGACTGAAGCTTTCTTT
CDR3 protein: CASSFNGILKGTEAFF

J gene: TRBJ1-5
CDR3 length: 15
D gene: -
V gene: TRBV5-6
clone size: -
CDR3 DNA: TGTGCCAGCAGCTTGGGGGGGAGGGTCAATCAGCCCCAGCATTTT
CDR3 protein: CASSLGGRVNQPQHF

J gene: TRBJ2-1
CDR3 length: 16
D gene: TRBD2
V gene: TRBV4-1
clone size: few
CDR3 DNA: TGCGCCAGCAGCCAAGTTCTAAGCGGGGGCTACAATGAGCAGTTCTTC
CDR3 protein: CASSQVLSGGYNEQFF

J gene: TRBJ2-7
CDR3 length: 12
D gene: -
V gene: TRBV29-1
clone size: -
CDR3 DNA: TGCAGCGTTGGGCGGGGCCCCTACGAGCAGTACTTC
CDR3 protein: CSVGRGPYEQYF

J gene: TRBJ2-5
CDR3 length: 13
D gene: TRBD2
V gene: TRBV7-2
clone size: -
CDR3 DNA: TGTGCCAGCAGCCGGGGGGGTGGGGAGACCCAGTACTTC
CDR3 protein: CASSRGGGETQYF

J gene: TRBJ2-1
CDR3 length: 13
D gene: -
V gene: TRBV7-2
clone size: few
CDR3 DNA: TGTGCCAGCAGCCGATATAGAGATAGTGAGCAGTTCTTC
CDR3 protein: CASSRYRDSEQFF

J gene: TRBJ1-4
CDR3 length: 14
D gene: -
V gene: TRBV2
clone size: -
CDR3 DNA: TGTGCCAGCAGTGAATCGCAAAGGGGTGAAAAACTGTTTTTT
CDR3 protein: CASSESQRGEKLFF

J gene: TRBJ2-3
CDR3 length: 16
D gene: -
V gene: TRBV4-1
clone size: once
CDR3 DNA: TGCGCCAGCAGCCAAGATGACCGACTAGGCCCAGATACGCAGTATTTT
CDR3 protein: CASSQDDRLGPDTQYF

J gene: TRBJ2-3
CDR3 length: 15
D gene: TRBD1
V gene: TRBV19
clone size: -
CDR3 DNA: TGTGCCAGTACCGCCGGGGGACAGGGTGTGAATACGCAGTATTTT
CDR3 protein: CASTAGGQGVNTQYF

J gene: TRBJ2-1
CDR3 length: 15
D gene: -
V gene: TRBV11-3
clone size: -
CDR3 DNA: TGTGCCAGCAGCTTTTTCCCAGCGACCTCTCATGAGCAGTTCTTC
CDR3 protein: CASSFFPATSHEQFF

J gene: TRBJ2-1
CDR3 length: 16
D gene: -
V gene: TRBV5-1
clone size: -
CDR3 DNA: TGCGCCAGCAGCTTGTCCCTCCATAGCTCCTACAATGAGCAGTTCTTC
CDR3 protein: CASSLSLHSSYNEQFF

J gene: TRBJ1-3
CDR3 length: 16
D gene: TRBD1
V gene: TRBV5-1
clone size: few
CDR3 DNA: TGCGCCAGCAGCTTGGTGGGGGACAGATATGGAAACACCATATATTTT
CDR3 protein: CASSLVGDRYGNTIYF

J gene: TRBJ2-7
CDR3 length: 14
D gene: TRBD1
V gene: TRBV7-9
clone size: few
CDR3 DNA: TGTGCCAGCAGCTTAGGAGGGACAGGGACCGAGCAGTACTTC
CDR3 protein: CASSLGGTGTEQYF

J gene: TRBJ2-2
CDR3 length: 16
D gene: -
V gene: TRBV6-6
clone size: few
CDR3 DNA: TGTGCCAGCAGGGTCGGGAATAGCGAGAACACCGGGGAGCTGTTTTTT
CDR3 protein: CASRVGNSENTGELFF

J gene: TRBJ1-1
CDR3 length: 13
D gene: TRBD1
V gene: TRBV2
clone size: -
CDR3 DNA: TGTGCCAGCGTGGGGGACAGGAACACTGAAGCTTTCTTT
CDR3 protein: CASVGDRNTEAFF

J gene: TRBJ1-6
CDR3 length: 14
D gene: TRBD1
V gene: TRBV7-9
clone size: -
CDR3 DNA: TGTGCCAGCAGCCCGGGACAGGGGAACTCACCCCTCCACTTT
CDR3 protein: CASSPGQGNSPLHF

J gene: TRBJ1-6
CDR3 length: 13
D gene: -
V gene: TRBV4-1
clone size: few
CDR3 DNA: TGCGCCAGCAGCCAAGTGGAGAATTCACCCCTCCACTTT
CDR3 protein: CASSQVENSPLHF

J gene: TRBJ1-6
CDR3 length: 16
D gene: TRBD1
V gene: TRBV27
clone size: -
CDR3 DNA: TGTGCCAGCAGTTTCGGGACAGGGGGCTATAATTCACCCCTCCACTTT
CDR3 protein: CASSFGTGGYNSPLHF

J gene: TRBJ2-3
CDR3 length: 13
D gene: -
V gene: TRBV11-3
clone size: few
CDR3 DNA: TGTGCCAGCAGCTTAGAGGGCGACGATTCGCAGTATTTT
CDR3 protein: CASSLEGDDSQYF

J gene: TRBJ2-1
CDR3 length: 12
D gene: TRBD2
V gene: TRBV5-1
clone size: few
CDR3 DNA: TGCGCCAGCAGCTTGGAGCGGGGTGAGCAGTTCTTC
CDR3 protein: CASSLERGEQFF

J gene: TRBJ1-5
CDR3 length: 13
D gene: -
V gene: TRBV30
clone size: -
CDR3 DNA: TGTGCCTGGAGTTTACAGGGAGATCAGCCCCAGCATTTT
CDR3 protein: CAWSLQGDQPQHF

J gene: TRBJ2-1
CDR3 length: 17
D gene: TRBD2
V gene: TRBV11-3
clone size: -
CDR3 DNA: TGTGCCAGCAGCTTAGATCGGGCGGGGGGGACGTACAATGAGCAGTTCTTC
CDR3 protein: CASSLDRAGGTYNEQFF

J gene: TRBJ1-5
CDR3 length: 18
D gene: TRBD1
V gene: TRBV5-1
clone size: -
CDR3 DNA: TGCGCCAGCAGCCCGACTGGACAGGGGGTCTGGAGAAATCAGCCCCAGCATTTT
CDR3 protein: CASSPTGQGVWRNQPQHF

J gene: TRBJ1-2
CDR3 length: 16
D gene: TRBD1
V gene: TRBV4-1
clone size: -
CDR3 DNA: TGCGCCAGCAGCCGGATGGGTCAGGGGGCAGACTATGGCTACACCTTC
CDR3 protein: CASSRMGQGADYGYTF

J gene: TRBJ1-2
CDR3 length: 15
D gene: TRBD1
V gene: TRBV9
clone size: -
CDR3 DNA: TGTGCCAGCAGCGTCGAAGGGACAGGGTACTATGGCTACACCTTC
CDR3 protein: CASSVEGTGYYGYTF

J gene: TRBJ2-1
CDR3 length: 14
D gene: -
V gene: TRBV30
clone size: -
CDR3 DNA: TGTGCCTGGATGGCCGGGGAACGCTACAATGAGCAGTTCTTC
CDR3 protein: CAWMAGERYNEQFF

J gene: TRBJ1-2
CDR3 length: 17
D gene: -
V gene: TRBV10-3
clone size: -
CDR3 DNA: TGTGCCATCAGTGAGTCAAAGCCAGGGTCAGCTAACTATGGCTACACCTTC
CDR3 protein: CAISESKPGSANYGYTF

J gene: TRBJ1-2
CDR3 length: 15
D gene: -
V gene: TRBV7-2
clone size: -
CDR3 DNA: TGTGCCAGCAGCCCACGGACAAGGGGATACTATGGCTACACCTTC
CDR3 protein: CASSPRTRGYYGYTF

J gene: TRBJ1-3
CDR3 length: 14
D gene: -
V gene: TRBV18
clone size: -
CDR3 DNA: TGTGCCAGCTCACCGGACAGCTCTGGAAACACCATATATTTT
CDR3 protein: CASSPDSSGNTIYF

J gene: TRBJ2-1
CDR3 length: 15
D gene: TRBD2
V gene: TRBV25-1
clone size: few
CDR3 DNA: TGTGCCAGCAACTCTGGCGGGGGTTCTTACAATGAGCAGTTCTTC
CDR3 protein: CASNSGGGSYNEQFF

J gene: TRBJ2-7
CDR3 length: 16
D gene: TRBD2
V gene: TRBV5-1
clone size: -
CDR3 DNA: TGCGCCAGCAGCTTGGGACTCAGCGGGGGGACCTACGAGCAGTACTTC
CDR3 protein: CASSLGLSGGTYEQYF

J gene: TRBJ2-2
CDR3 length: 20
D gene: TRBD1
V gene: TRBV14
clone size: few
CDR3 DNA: TGTGCCAGCAGCCATCCGTCCGGGACAGGGAGAATCGGGGGCACCGGGGAGCTGTTTTTT
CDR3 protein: CASSHPSGTGRIGGTGELFF

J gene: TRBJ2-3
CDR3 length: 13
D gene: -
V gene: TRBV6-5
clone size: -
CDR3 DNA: TGTGCCAGCACACCCGGGTACACAGATACGCAGTATTTT
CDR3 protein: CASTPGYTDTQYF

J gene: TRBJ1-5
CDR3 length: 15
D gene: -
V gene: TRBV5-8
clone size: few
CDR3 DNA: TGTGCCAGCAGCTTGGACGCAGGGTACCGTCAGCCCCAGCATTTT
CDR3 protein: CASSLDAGYRQPQHF

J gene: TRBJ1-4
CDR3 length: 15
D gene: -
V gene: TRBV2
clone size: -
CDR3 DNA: TGTGCCAGTGGGAAACAGGCGGCGGTCAGTGAAAAACTGTTTTTT
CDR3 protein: CASGKQAAVSEKLFF

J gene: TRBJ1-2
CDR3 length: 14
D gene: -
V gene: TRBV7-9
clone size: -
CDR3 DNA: TGTGCCAGCAGCTTAAACTCCGAAAAACCGGGCTACACCTTC
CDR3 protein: CASSLNSEKPGYTF